This TCR beta chain was sequenced during a study of shared clonotypes between healthy human individuals. The CDR3 loop spans 14 amino acids. Germline loops: CDR1 GTSNPN, CDR2 SVGIG (reference sequence). The V end lost 0 bases, the J end lost 7 bases, and 15 bases lay between the germline ends. Using immunoSEQ multiplex PCR, the repertoire was profiled, and TCRdb retains in-frame clones only, with some absent. Here the sample spans over 1.4 million clones, roughly 96% being singletons. Sequencing input: naive CD4+ T cells sorted from blood. Regarding subset: CD45RA+ positively selected. This sequence was found in a man younger than 45 in good health. This sequence joins TRBV30 and TRBJ2-5, with D perhaps TRBD2 (5 bases). The CDR3 is CAWSVLAGGATQYF. CDR3 coding DNA: TGTGCCTGGAGTGTACTTGCGGGTGGCGCGACCCAGTACTTC.